This entry describes one T cell receptor (beta chain). Antigen: not known. This record belongs to a study of cytomegalovirus exposure and HLA in healthy donors. The PCR ran on 60 Vbeta and 13 Jbeta primers. Assay: immunoSEQ multiplex PCR; the TCRdb copy retains only in-frame clones and omits some. The sample includes about 170,000 clones, roughly 80% of them seen just once. General study findings and limits: There were about 160 TCR beta chains listed as cytomegalovirus-associated. Immune exposure information available was restricted to CMV serostatus. Fewer N-insertions (relative to the approximately 700-donor mean) were reportedly seen in an Asian-associated ancestry cluster in a later analysis.

The CDR3 is 12 amino acids. Between the trimmed V and J ends, which lost 2 bases and 5 bases, there was a span of 7 bases. The V gene's germline CDR1 is SEHNR and CDR2 FQNEAQ (reference sequence). The TCR originated in a young woman in good health and CMV-seronegative. The source material was PBMCs. This chain links TRBV7-9 with TRBJ2-7; D is possibly TRBD1 (5 bases). CDR3 bases: TGTGCCAGCAGCTTAATAGGGGACGAGCAGTACTTC. Translation: CASSLIGDEQYF.